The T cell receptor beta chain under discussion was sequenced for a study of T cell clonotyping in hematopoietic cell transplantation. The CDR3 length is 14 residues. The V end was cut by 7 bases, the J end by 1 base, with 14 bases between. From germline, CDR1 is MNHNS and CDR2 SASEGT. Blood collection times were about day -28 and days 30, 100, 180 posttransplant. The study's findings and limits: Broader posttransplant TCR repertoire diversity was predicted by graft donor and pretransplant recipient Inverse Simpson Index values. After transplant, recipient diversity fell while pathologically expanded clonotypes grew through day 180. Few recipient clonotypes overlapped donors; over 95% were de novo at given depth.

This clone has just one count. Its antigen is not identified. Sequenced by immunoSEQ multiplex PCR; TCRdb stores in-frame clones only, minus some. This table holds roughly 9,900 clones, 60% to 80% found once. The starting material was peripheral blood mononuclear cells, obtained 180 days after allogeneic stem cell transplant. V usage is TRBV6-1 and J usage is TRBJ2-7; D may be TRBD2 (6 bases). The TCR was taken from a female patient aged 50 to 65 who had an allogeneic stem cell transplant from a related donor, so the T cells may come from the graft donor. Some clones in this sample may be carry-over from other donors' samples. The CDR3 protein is CASIGRFSSYEQYF. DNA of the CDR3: TGTGCCAGCATTGGGAGGTTTTCTTCCTACGAGCAGTACTTC.